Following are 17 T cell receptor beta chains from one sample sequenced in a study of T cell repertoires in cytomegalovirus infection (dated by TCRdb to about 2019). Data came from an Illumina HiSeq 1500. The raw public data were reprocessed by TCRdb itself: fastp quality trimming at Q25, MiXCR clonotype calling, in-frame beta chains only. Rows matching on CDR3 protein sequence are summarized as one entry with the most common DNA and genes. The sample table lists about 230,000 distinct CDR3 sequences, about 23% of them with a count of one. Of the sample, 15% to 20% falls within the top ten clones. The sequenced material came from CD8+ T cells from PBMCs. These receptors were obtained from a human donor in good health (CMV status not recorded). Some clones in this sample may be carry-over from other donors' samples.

The CDR3, as DNA: TGTGCCATCAGTGAGCCGACAGGGGAAGAGACCCAGTACTTC. Translating it yields CAISEPTGEETQYF. V usage is TRBV10-3 and J usage is TRBJ2-5; 8 bases fit TRBD1. J lost 3 bases, V lost 2 bases, and 2 bases had no gene match. Germline values: CDR1 ENHRY, CDR2 SYGVKD. This CDR3 is 14 amino acids long.

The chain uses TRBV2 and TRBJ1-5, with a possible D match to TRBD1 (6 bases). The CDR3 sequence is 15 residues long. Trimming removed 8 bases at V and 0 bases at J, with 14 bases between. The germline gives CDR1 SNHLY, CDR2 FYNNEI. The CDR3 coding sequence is TGTGCCAGCTGGCGGGGGGCATATAGCAATCAGCCCCAGCATTTT. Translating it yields CASWRGAYSNQPQHF.

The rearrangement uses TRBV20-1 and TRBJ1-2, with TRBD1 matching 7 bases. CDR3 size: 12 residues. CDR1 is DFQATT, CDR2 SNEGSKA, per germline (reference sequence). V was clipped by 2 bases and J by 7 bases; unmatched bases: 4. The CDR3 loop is CSARSGQIGYTF. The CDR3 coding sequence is TGCAGTGCTAGATCGGGACAGATTGGCTACACCTTC.

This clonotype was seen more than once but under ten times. The chain's CDR3 is CASSLRRGPGDEQFF. The DNA for the CDR3 is TGTGCCAGCAGCTTAAGGCGGGGCCCCGGGGATGAGCAGTTCTTC. The genes are TRBV7-8 and TRBJ2-1; D is possibly TRBD2 (6 bases). The CDR3 extends over 15 amino acids. The V and J ends lost 2 bases and 8 bases respectively, with 16 bases between them. Per germline, CDR1 SGHVS and CDR2 FQNEAQ.

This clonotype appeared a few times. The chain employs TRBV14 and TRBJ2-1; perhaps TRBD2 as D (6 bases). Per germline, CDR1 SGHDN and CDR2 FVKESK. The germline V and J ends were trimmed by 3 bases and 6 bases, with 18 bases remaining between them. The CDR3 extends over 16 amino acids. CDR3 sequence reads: CASSHAASSAFNEQFF. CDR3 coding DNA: TGTGCCAGCAGCCATGCCGCCTCTAGCGCGTTCAATGAGCAGTTCTTC.

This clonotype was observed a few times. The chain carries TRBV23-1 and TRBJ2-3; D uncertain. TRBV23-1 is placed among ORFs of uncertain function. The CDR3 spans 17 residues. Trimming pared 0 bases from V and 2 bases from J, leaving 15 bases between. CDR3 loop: CASSQSGDSPNTDTQYF. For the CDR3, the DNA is TGCGCCAGCAGTCAATCTGGAGATTCCCCGAACACAGATACGCAGTATTTT.

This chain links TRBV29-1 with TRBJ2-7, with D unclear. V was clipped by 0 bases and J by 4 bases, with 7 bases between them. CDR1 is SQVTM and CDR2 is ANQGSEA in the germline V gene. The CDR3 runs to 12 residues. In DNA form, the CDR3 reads TGCAGCGTTGAAGATGATAGTTACGAGCAGTACTTC. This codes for CSVEDDSYEQYF.

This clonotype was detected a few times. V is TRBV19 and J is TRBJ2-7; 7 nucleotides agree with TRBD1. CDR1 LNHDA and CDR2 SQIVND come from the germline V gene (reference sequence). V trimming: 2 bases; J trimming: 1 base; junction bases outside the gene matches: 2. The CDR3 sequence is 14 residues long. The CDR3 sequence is CASSITGDSYEQYF. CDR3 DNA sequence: TGTGCCAGTAGTATAACAGGGGATTCCTACGAGCAGTACTTC.

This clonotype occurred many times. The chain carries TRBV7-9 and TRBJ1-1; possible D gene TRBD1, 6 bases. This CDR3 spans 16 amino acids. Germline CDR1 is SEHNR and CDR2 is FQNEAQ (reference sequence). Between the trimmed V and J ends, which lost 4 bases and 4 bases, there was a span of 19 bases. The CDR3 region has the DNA TGTGCCAGCAGCTCGTCGGTGGGGGGCGCATTCACTGAAGCTTTCTTT. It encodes CASSSSVGGAFTEAFF.

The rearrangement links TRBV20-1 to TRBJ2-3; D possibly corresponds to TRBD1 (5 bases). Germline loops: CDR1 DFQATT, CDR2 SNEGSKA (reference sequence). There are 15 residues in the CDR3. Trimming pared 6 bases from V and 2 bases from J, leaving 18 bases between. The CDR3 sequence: CSARAGHSNTDTQYF. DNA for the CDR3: TGCAGTGCAAGGGCTGGACACTCGAACACAGATACGCAGTATTTT.

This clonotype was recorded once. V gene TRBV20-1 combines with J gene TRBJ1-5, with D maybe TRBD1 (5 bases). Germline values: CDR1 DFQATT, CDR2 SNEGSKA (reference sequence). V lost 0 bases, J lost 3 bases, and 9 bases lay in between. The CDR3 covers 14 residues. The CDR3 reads CSARDRAHNQPQHF. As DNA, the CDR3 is TGCAGTGCTAGAGACAGGGCGCACAATCAGCCCCAGCATTTT.

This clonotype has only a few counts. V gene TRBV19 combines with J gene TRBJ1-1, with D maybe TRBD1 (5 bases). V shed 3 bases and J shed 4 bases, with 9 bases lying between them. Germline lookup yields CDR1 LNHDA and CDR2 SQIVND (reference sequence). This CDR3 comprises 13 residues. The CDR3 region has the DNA TGTGCCAGTAGTATCAGGGTGGGCACTGAAGCTTTCTTT. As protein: CASSIRVGTEAFF.

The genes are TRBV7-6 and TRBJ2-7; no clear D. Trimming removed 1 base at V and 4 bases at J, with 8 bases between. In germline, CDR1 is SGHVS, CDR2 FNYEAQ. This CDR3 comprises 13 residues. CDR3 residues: CASSLGMGYEQYF. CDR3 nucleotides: TGTGCCAGCAGCTTAGGTATGGGATACGAGCAGTACTTC.

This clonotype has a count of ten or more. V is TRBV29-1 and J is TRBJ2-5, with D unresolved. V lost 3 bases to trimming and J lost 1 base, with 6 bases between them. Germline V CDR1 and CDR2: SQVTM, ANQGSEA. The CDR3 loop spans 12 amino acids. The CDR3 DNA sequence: TGCAGCGTTGATTGGGGCCAAGAGACCCAGTACTTC. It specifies CSVDWGQETQYF.

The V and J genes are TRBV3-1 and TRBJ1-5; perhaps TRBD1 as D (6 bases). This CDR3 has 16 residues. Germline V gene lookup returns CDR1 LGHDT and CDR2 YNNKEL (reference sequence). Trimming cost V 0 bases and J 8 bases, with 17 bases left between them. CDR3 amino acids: CASSQDPTGWGEPQHF. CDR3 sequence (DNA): TGTGCCAGCAGCCAAGACCCCACAGGGTGGGGAGAGCCCCAGCATTTT.

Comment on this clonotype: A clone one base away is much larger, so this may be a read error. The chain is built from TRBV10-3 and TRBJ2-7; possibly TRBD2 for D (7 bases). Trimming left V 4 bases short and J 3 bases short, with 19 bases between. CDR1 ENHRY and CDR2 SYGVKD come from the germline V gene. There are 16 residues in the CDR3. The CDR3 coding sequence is TGTGCCATCAGTGGAGGACGGGGGGCAAGTTTCTACGAGCAGTACTTC. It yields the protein CAISGGRGASFYEQYF.

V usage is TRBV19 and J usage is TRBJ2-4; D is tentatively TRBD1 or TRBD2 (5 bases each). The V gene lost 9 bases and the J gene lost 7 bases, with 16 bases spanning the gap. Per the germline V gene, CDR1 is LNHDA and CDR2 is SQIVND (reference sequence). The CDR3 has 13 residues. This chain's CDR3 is CARSSLEGNIQYF. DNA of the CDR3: TGTGCCAGAAGCAGCCTCGAGGGGAACATTCAGTACTTC.